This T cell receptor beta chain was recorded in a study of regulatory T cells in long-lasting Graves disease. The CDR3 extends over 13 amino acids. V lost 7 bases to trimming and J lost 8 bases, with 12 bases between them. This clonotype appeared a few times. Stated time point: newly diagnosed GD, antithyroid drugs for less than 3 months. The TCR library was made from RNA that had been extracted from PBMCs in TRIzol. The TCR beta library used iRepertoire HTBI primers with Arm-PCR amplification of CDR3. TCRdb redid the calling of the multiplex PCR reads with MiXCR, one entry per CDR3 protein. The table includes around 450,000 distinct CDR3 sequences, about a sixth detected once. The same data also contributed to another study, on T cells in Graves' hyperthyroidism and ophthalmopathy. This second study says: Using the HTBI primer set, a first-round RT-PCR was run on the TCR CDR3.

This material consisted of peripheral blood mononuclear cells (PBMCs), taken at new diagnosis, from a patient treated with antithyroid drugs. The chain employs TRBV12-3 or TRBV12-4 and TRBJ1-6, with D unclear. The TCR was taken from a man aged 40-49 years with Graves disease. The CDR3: CASKDQLDSPLHF. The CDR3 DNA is TGTGCCAGCAAGGACCAGTTAGATTCACCCCTCCACTTT.